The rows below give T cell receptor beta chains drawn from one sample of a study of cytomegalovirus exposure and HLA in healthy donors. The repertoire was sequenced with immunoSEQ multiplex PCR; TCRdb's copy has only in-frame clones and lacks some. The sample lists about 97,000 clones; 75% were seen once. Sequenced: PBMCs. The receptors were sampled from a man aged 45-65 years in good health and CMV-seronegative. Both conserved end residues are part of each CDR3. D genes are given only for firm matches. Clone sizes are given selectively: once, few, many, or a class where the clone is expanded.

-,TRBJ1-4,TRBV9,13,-,TGTGCCAGCAGCCTAGGGACATCTGAAAAACTGTTTTTT,CASSLGTSEKLFF
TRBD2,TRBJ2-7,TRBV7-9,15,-,TGTGCCAGCGAAGGGACTAGCGGGGGCCCCTACGAGCAGTACTTC,CASEGTSGGPYEQYF
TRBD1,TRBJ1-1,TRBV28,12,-,TGTATGACCCAAGACAGGGCCACTGAAGCTTTCTTT,CMTQDRATEAFF
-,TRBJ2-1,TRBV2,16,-,TGTGCCAGCAGATCTCCTCGTCTAGCGACTTTCAATGAGCAGTTCTTC,CASRSPRLATFNEQFF
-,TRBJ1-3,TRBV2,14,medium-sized,TGTGCCAGCAGTCCTGGGGGGTCGGGAAACACCATATATTTT,CASSPGGSGNTIYF
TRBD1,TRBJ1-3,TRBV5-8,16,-,TGTGCCAGCAGCTACAGGGGGCTTTCCTCTGGAAACACCATATATTTT,CASSYRGLSSGNTIYF
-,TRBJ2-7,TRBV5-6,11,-,TGTGCCAGCAGCTCCTTGAGCGAGCAGTACTTC,CASSSLSEQYF
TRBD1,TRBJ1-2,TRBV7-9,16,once,TGTGCCAGCAGCTTAGCCGGGACAGGGGGCACCTATGGCTACACCTTC,CASSLAGTGGTYGYTF
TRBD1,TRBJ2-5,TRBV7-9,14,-,TGTGCCAGCAGCTTAGCAGGGGGCGAAAAGACCCAGTACTTC,CASSLAGGEKTQYF
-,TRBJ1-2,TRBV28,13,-,TGTGCCAGCAGTTTAACCAGGGGCTATGGCTACACCTTC,CASSLTRGYGYTF
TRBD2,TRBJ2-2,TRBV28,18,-,TGTGCCAGCAGCCGCCCGGGGCGGGGGACGACGAACACCGGGGAGCTGTTTTTT,CASSRPGRGTTNTGELFF
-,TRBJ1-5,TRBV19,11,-,TGTGCCAGTAGCGGACAGTCGACCCAGCATTTT,CASSGQSTQHF
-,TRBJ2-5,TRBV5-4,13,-,TGTGCCAGCAGCTTACAGGGTCGGGAGACCCAGTACTTC,CASSLQGRETQYF
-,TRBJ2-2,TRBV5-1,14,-,TGCGCCAGCAGCTTGCATTGGGAGGCCGGGGAGCTGTTTTTT,CASSLHWEAGELFF
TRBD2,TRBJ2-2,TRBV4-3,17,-,TGCGCCAGCAGCCTTGGTGCTAGCGGGCCCTACACCGGGGAGCTGTTTTTT,CASSLGASGPYTGELFF
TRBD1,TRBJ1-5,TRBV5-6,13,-,TGTGCCAGCAGCAGGGGGCTCAATCAGCCCCAGCATTTT,CASSRGLNQPQHF
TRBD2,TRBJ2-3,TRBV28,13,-,TGTGCCAACCAGCGGGGGGCAGGGGATACGCAGTATTTT,CANQRGAGDTQYF
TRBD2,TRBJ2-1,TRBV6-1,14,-,TGTGCCAGCTGCTCCGGGGGGGGAAGTAATGAGCAGTTCTTC,CASCSGGGSNEQFF
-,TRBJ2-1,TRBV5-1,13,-,TGCGCCAGCAGCTTGGATACAAACAATGAGCAGTTCTTC,CASSLDTNNEQFF
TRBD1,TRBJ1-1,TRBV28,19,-,TGTGCCAGCAGGGACAGGGGACTTAGGAGTAAGGCGATGAACACTGAAGCTTTCTTT,CASRDRGLRSKAMNTEAFF
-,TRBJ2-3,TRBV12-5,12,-,TGTGCTAGTGCCCCAGACACAGATACGCAGTATTTT,CASAPDTDTQYF
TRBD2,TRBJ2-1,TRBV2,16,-,TGTGCCAGCAGTGGGGGACTAGCGGGAGAGAACGATGAGCAGTTCTTC,CASSGGLAGENDEQFF
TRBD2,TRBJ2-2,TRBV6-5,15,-,TGTGCCAGCAGTTACTCGTGGGAGGGTTCCGGGGAGCTGTTTTTT,CASSYSWEGSGELFF
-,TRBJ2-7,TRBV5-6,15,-,TGTGCCAGCAGCTTGGCAGGGTTAGGGTCCTACGAGCAGTACTTC,CASSLAGLGSYEQYF
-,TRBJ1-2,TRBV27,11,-,TGTGCCAGCAGATTAGGGGGGAGCTACACCTTC,CASRLGGSYTF
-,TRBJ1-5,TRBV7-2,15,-,TGTGCCAGCAGCTTACAGGATAATAGCAATCAGCCCCAGCATTTT,CASSLQDNSNQPQHF